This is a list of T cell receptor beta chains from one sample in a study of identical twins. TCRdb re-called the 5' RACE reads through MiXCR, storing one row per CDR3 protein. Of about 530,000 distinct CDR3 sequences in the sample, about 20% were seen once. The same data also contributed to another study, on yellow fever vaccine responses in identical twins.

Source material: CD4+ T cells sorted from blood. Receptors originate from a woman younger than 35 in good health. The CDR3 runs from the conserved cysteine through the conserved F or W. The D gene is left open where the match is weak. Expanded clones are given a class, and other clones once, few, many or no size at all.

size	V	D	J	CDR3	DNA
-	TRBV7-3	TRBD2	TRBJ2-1	CASSLIGGRGTDEQFF	TGTGCCAGCAGCTTAATAGGTGGGAGGGGTACGGATGAGCAGTTCTTC
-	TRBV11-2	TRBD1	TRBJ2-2	CASSSPGQGSITGELFF	TGTGCCAGCAGTTCTCCGGGACAGGGGTCAATCACCGGGGAGCTGTTTTTT
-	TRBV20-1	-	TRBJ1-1	CSAPITGVNTEAFF	TGCAGTGCTCCGATAACGGGAGTGAACACTGAAGCTTTCTTT
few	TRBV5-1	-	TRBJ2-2	CASRRTLQNTGELFF	TGCGCCAGCAGACGGACACTACAGAACACCGGGGAGCTGTTTTTT
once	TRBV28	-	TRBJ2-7	CASSLYGQRAYEQYF	TGTGCCAGCAGTTTATATGGACAGCGCGCATACGAGCAGTACTTC
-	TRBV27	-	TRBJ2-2	CASSAYLANTGELFF	TGTGCCAGCAGCGCTTATCTCGCGAACACCGGGGAGCTGTTTTTT
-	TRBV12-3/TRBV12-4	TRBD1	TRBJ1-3	CASSPGTGQDRNTIYF	TGTGCCAGCAGTCCAGGGACAGGTCAGGATAGAAACACCATATATTTT
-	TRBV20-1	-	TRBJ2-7	CSARRFEGEQYF	TGCAGTGCTAGAAGGTTTGAGGGCGAGCAGTACTTC
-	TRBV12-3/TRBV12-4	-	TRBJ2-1	CASRTPQSKSAEQFF	TGTGCCAGCAGGACCCCCCAGTCGAAGTCCGCTGAGCAGTTCTTC
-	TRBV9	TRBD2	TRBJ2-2	CASSVVSSGGNTGELFF	TGTGCCAGCAGCGTAGTATCCAGCGGGGGGAACACCGGGGAGCTGTTTTTT
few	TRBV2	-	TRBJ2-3	CASSLTGDGDTQYF	TGTGCCAGCAGTTTGACGGGGGACGGGGATACGCAGTATTTT
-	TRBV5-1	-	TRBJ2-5	CASSGGSVVPETQYF	TGCGCCAGCAGCGGAGGATCAGTGGTTCCGGAGACCCAGTACTTC
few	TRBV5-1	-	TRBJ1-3	CASTAGPGGNTIYF	TGCGCCAGCACTGCAGGGCCTGGAGGAAACACCATATATTTT
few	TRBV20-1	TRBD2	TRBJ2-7	CSARIGLAASYEQYF	TGCAGTGCTAGAATAGGACTAGCGGCCTCCTACGAGCAGTACTTC
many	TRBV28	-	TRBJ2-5	CASSLLETQYF	TGTGCCAGCAGTTTATTAGAGACCCAGTACTTC
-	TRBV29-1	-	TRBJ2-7	CSVVGVGQEQYF	TGCAGCGTGGTGGGTGTTGGTCAGGAGCAGTACTTC
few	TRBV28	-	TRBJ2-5	CASSPGLPTGETQYF	TGTGCCAGCAGTCCGGGCCTTCCTACGGGAGAGACCCAGTACTTC
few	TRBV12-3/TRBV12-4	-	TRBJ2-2	CASSFGARTGELFF	TGTGCCAGCAGTTTTGGTGCAAGGACCGGGGAGCTGTTTTTT
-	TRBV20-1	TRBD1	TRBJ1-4	CSARDGTAYNEKLFF	TGCAGTGCTAGAGATGGGACAGCATATAATGAAAAACTGTTTTTT
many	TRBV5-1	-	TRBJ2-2	CASSRNVLGPTGELFF	TGCGCCAGCAGCCGGAACGTCCTGGGCCCCACCGGGGAGCTGTTTTTT
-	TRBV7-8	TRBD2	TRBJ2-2	CASSLRTSGGGNTGELFF	TGTGCCAGCAGCCTACGGACTAGCGGGGGGGGTAACACCGGGGAGCTGTTTTTT
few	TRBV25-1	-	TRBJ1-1	CASSDGSWGEAFF	TGTGCCAGCAGTGACGGGAGTTGGGGTGAAGCTTTCTTT
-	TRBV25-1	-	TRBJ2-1	CASRRDFEGNEQFF	TGTGCCAGCAGGAGGGATTTTGAGGGCAATGAGCAGTTCTTC
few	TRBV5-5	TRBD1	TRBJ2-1	CASSFRGQGYEQFF	TGTGCCAGCAGCTTTAGGGGACAGGGGTATGAGCAGTTCTTC
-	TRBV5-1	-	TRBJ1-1	CASSPVRLVTEAFF	TGCGCCAGCAGCCCGGTAAGGTTGGTGACTGAAGCTTTCTTT
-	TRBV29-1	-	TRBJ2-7	CSVDLLGHGSGEQYF	TGCAGCGTTGATCTCCTAGGACACGGGTCCGGCGAGCAGTACTTC
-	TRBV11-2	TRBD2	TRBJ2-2	CASSHLGRGAISGTGELFF	TGTGCCAGCAGCCATCTTGGGCGGGGGGCCATTTCGGGCACCGGGGAGCTGTTTTTT
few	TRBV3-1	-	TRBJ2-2	CASSQVTRNTGELFF	TGTGCCAGCAGCCAAGTTACCAGGAACACCGGGGAGCTGTTTTTT
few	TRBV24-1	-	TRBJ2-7	CATSEGQLTTYEQYF	TGTGCCACCAGTGAAGGGCAGTTAACTACCTACGAGCAGTACTTC
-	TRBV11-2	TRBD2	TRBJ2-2	CASSLNPLAGINTGELFF	TGTGCCAGCAGCTTAAACCCTTTAGCGGGAATCAACACCGGGGAGCTGTTTTTT
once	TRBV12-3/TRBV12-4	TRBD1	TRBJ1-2	CASTGWTTGGNGTF	TGTGCCAGCACCGGATGGACGACAGGGGGTAACGGCACCTTC
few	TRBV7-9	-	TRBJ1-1	CASRRLGTEAFF	TGTGCCAGCAGGCGGCTCGGGACTGAAGCTTTCTTT
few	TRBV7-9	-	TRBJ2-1	CASSSRDLSYNEQFF	TGTGCCAGCAGCTCTAGGGACCTCTCCTACAATGAGCAGTTCTTC
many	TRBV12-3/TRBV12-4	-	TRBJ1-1	CASSFVPLNTEAFF	TGTGCCAGCAGTTTTGTCCCGCTGAACACTGAAGCTTTCTTT
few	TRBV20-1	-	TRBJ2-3	CSARDFSSGFADTQYF	TGCAGTGCTAGGGACTTTTCATCCGGGTTCGCGGATACGCAGTATTTT
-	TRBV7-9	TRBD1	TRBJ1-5	CASSPGGAGQPQHF	TGTGCCAGCAGCCCAGGGGGCGCAGGTCAGCCCCAGCATTTT
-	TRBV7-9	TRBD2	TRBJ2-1	CASRSTSGRDNEQFF	TGTGCCAGCAGGTCGACTAGCGGGAGGGACAATGAGCAGTTCTTC
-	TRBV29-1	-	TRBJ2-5	CSVGIVETQYF	TGCAGCGTTGGGATTGTGGAGACCCAGTACTTC
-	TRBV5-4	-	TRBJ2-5	CASSLSGQVKETQYF	TGTGCCAGCAGCCTGAGCGGGCAGGTGAAGGAGACCCAGTACTTC
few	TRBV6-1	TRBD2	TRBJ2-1	CASSDLAGGNEQFF	TGTGCCAGCAGTGATTTAGCGGGGGGAAATGAGCAGTTCTTC
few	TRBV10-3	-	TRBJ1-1	CAISELETEAFF	TGTGCCATCAGTGAGTTAGAAACTGAAGCTTTCTTT
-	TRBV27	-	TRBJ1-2	CASSLSPTVYYGYTF	TGTGCCAGCAGTTTAAGCCCAACAGTGTACTATGGCTACACCTTC
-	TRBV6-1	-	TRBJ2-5	CASSQSQLQETQYF	TGTGCCAGCAGTCAGAGTCAGCTCCAAGAGACCCAGTACTTC
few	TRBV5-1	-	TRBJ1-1	CASSLADRYSEAFF	TGCGCCAGCAGCTTGGCCGACAGATACTCTGAAGCTTTCTTT
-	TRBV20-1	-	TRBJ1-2	CSAAGRGLGGYTF	TGCAGTGCTGCGGGACGGGGATTAGGTGGCTACACCTTC
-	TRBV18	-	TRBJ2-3	CATLLQSTDTQYF	TGTGCCACCCTACTTCAAAGCACAGATACGCAGTATTTT
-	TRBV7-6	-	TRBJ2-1	CASSLIPISYNEQFF	TGTGCCAGCAGCTTAATCCCCATCTCCTACAATGAGCAGTTCTTC
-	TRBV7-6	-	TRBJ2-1	CASSLLNPPYNEQFF	TGTGCCAGCAGCTTACTAAACCCCCCCTACAATGAGCAGTTCTTC
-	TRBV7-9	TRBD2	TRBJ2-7	CASSLGLALTYEQYF	TGTGCCAGCAGCCTCGGACTAGCGTTAACCTACGAGCAGTACTTC
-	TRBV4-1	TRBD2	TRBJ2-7	CASSQDDWSSGGTPYEQYF	TGCGCCAGCAGCCAAGATGATTGGTCTAGCGGGGGAACCCCCTACGAGCAGTACTTC
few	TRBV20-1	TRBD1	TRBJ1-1	CNPTGDTEAFF	TGCAACCCGACAGGGGACACTGAAGCTTTCTTT
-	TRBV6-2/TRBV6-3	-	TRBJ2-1	CASTHLGPNEQFF	TGTGCCAGCACCCACCTGGGACCCAATGAGCAGTTCTTC
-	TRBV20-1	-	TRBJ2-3	CSASGLHTDTQYF	TGCAGTGCCTCGGGCCTCCACACAGATACGCAGTATTTT
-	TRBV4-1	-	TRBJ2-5	CASSQAGVNSETQYF	TGCGCCAGCAGCCAAGCAGGGGTGAATTCGGAGACCCAGTACTTC
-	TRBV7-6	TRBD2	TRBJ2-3	CASSWRDSSGRGSDTQYF	TGTGCCAGCAGCTGGAGAGATTCAAGCGGGAGAGGTTCAGATACGCAGTATTTT